Listed below are T cell receptor beta chains from one sample, sequenced in a study of T-cell memory formation after mild COVID-19. TCRdb called the 5' RACE reads again in MiXCR, with one record for every CDR3 protein. The profile shows roughly 100,000 distinct CDR3 sequences, 17% of them singletons. The sample consisted of PBMCs or a T cell subset sorted from them (not recorded which). The receptor source for this set is an adult woman who had mild COVID-19 (a few samples of this study predate the infection). Cell type and time point are not known. Each CDR3 is given with its conserved first and last residue. The D gene is left open where the match is weak. Where a row states a size, it is once, few, many or the class of an expanded clone; other rows omit it.

clone_size j_call d_call v_call cdr3_nt cdr3_aa
few TRBJ2-7 . TRBV5-1 TGCGCCAGCAGCGACGGCGGGGACGCCTACGAGCAGTACTTC CASSDGGDAYEQYF
. TRBJ1-6 . TRBV12-3/TRBV12-4 TGTGCCAGCAGTTTAGCAGGAGATTCACCCCTCCACTTT CASSLAGDSPLHF
. TRBJ2-1 . TRBV4-3 TGCGCCAGCAGCCAATCCCGGGGGACAGCGTACAATGAGCAGTTCTTC CASSQSRGTAYNEQFF
. TRBJ1-1 . TRBV5-4 TGTGCCAGCAGCTTTGGGACCCAAAACACTGAAGCTTTCTTT CASSFGTQNTEAFF
few TRBJ2-1 TRBD1 TRBV11-3 TGTGCCAGCAGCTCCTACCTGGGAGACAGGGGAAATTACAATGAGCAGTTCTTC CASSSYLGDRGNYNEQFF
few TRBJ2-7 . TRBV4-1 TGCGCCAGCAGCCAAACACAGACGACCTACGAGCAGTACTTC CASSQTQTTYEQYF
. TRBJ2-1 TRBD2 TRBV5-5 TGTGCCAGCAGCCAGCATCCGGGGGGGCATGATGAGCAGTTCTTC CASSQHPGGHDEQFF
. TRBJ2-1 TRBD1 TRBV6-1 TGTGCCAGCAGTGACACCGGGACAGGATACAATGAGCAGTTCTTC CASSDTGTGYNEQFF
few TRBJ1-4 . TRBV7-9 TGTGCCAGCAGCTCCACGCAGGTACCAGCAACTAATGAAAAACTGTTTTTT CASSSTQVPATNEKLFF
few TRBJ2-3 TRBD1 TRBV4-1 TGCGCCAGCAGCCAAAGGCGACCTGGGACAGGGGGTGGTACAGATACGCAGTATTTT CASSQRRPGTGGGTDTQYF
. TRBJ2-1 . TRBV3-1 TGTGCCAGCAGCCAAGTCGAAGGCTTAGCAGGGGCGGTTGGGCAGTTCTTC CASSQVEGLAGAVGQFF
. TRBJ1-5 TRBD1 TRBV2 TGTGCCAGCACCCTTCTGACAGGGGTGGGTCAGCCCCAGCATTTT CASTLLTGVGQPQHF
. TRBJ1-2 TRBD1 TRBV9 TGTGCCAGCAGCCCAGGGGCAGGGGGCCGCGGCTACACCTTC CASSPGAGGRGYTF
few TRBJ2-5 TRBD2 TRBV12-3/TRBV12-4 TGTGCCAGCAGTCTCGGACTAGCGGGAGAAAGGGAGACCCAGTACTTC CASSLGLAGERETQYF
few TRBJ2-1 TRBD1 TRBV5-6 TGTGCCAGCAGCTTTGGGCCAGGGGGTAACAATGAGCAGTTCTTC CASSFGPGGNNEQFF
. TRBJ1-1 . TRBV5-6 TGTGCCAGCAGCTCTCGGATCACTGAAGCTTTCTTT CASSSRITEAFF